This T cell receptor beta chain was retrieved from a study of tumor-infiltrating lymphocytes in glioblastoma multiforme. TCR beta libraries were built from RNA through three nested multiplex PCR rounds using modified ARM-PCR. TCRdb fed the multiplex PCR reads into MiXCR, producing one record per CDR3 protein. The table records around 30,000 distinct CDR3 sequences, about 64% of them present only once. The V and J ends lost 3 bases and 0 bases respectively, with 9 bases between them. Germline V gene lookup returns CDR1 DFQATT and CDR2 SNEGSKA (reference sequence). This CDR3 contains 14 residues. This clonotype is medium-sized.

The chain joins TRBV20-1 to TRBJ2-1; D unresolved. The source material was brain tumor tissue. The origin of this receptor is a male donor with glioblastoma. The CDR3 region is CSARYWRSYNEQFF. CDR3 nucleotide sequence: TGCAGTGCTAGGTACTGGCGCTCCTACAATGAGCAGTTCTTC.